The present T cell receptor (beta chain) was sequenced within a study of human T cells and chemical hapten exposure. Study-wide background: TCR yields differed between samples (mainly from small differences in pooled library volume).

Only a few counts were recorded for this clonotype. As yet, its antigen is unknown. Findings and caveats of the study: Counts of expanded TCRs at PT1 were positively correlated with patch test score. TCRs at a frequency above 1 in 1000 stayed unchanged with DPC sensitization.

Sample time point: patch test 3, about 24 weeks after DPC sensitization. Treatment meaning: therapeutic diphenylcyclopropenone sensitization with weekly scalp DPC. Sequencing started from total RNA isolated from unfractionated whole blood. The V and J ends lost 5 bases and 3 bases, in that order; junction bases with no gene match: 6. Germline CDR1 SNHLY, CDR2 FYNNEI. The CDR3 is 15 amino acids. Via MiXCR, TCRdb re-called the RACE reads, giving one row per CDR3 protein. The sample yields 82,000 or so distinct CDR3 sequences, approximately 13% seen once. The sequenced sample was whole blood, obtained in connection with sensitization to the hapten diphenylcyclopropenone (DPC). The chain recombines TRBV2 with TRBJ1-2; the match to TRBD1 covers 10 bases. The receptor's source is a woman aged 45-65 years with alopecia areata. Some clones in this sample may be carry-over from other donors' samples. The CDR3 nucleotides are TGTGCCAGCAGTTGGGGACAGGGGCGAGACTATGGCTACACCTTC. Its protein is CASSWGQGRDYGYTF.